This TCR beta chain came from a study of T cell repertoires in cytomegalovirus infection. Turning to the study itself: CMV infection together with matching HLA type was indicated by public TCR beta signatures.

Note on this clonotype: The antigen remains undetermined. At one end, the junction sequence differs from germline, possibly due to a read error.

Study-wide results and caveats: The cumulative frequency of public TCR beta families identified carriers of CMV plus the relevant HLA. Dominating the ex vivo response were TCR beta clonotypes that were CMV-specific and HLA-C-restricted.

TCRdb itself ran the reads through MiXCR, one entry per CDR3 protein. The table shows roughly 920,000 distinct CDR3 sequences, with roughly 31% occurring only once. The TCR comes from a human donor in good health (CMV status not recorded). Some clones in this sample may be carry-over from other donors' samples. The material was cultured CD8+ T cells from PBMCs, obtained from culture after CMV antigen stimulation.

CDR3 nucleotide sequence: TGTGCCAGCAGGTTAGACGGACCAAACTATGGCTACACCTTC. Protein product: CASRLDGPNYGYTF. The chain links TRBV12-3 or TRBV12-4 to TRBJ1-2; D is ambiguous. This CDR3 has 14 amino acids.